The present T cell receptor (beta chain) was sequenced within a study of T cell repertoires in urothelial bladder cancer (dated by TCRdb to between 2017 and 2020). About the investigation overall: Clinical stages of the 12 resected lesions were three cT0, three cTa, three cT1 and three cT2 or greater. TCR repertoire clonality in bladder tumors was compared with TCR repertoire clonality in benign bladder inflammation. About a dozen patients with bladder lesions who were undergoing transurethral resection were prospectively identified. A total of twelve resected bladder lesions, made up of urothelial carcinoma (UC+) and benign (UC-) specimens, were studied. What the research found in general, with its limitations: In carcinoma specimens, up to 17% of infiltrating lymphocytes were accounted for by a single T-cell clone, compared with roughly 2% in benign specimens. The median percentage of tumor infiltrating lymphocytes was approximately 2% in carcinoma specimens and approximately 12% in benign specimens. Urothelial carcinoma specimens had a median of approximately 6,000 T cells, fewer than the median of 25,872 seen in benign specimens.

The immunoSEQ assay was used to sequence the CDR3 region of the TCR beta chain. The authors' analysis ran thus. For each specimen, T-cell fraction, clonal dominance and maximum TCR clone frequency were calculated. TCRdb limited this immuneACCESS table to in-frame rearrangements with V and J called. A share of clones is missing; checked studies link under half to unresolved V genes, and the rest is unexplained. V and J calls and clone size are copied from that table; D and trimming were computed from the DNA. The sample table records more than 2,000 clones; around 76% of these occur just once. The top ten hold 9% to 12% of the sample. Bladder lesion specimens were obtained at transurethral resection and were stored at -80C. DNA was isolated from the bladder specimens obtained at transurethral resection. This clone was counted a single time. It lacks a known antigen. There are no base qualities to consult, and no much larger clone falls within one base.

The junction carries 14 bases between V and J, which are trimmed by 5 bases and 1 base respectively. Inclusive of the bounding cysteine and phenylalanine, the CDR3 is 15 residues long. Only the CDR3 region is kept as DNA, spanning 45 bases read in frame from base 1. Sequences MNHEY (CDR1) and SMNVEV (CDR2) are obtained from the germline V gene (reference sequence). The sample was tumor-infiltrating cells from bladder cancer. The chain links TRBV27 with TRBJ1-1; perhaps TRBD1 is the D gene, with 5 bases matching. This clonotype was obtained from a human donor with urothelial carcinoma. The CDR3 sequence is CASSPRDFGNTEAFF. The DNA is TGTGCCAGCAGTCCACGGGACTTTGGGAACACTGAAGCTTTCTTT.